This T cell receptor (beta chain) was sequenced during a study of glioma-infiltrating T cells after dendritic cell vaccination. The assay was immunoSEQ multiplex PCR, and TCRdb's table has in-frame clones only and misses some. Of over 70,000 clones in the sample, around 79% were seen once. The CDR3 runs 15 residues. CDR1 and CDR2 from the germline V gene are MNHEY and SVGAGI. V lost 5 bases and J 4 bases, leaving 17 bases between the germline ends. Source: blood, taken before dendritic cell vaccination. The receptor was derived from a human donor with glioblastoma. The chain uses TRBV6-5 and TRBJ1-2; perhaps TRBD1 as D (5 bases). CDR3 nucleotide sequence: TGTGCCAGCAGTCCTAACAGGCCCCGAAGCTATGGCTACACCTTC. As protein: CASSPNRPRSYGYTF.